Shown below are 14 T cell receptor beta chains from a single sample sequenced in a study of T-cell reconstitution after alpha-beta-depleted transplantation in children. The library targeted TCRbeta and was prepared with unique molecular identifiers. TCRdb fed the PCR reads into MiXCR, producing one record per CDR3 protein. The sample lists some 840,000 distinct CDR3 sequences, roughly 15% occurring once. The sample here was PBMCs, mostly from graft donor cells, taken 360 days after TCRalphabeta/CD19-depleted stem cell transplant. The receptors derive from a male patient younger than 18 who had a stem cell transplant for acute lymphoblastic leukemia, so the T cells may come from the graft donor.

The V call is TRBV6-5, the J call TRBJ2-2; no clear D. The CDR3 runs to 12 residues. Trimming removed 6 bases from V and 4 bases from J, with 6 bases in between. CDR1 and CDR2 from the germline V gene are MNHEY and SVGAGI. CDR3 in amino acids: CASRRSTGELFF. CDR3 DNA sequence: TGTGCCAGCAGGAGAAGCACCGGGGAGCTGTTTTTT.

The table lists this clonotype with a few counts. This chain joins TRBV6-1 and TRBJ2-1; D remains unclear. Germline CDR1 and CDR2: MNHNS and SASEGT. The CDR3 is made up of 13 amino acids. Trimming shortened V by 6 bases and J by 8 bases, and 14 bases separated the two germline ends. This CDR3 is CASRGQFGDEQFF. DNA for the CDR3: TGTGCCAGCAGAGGTCAATTCGGCGATGAGCAGTTCTTC.

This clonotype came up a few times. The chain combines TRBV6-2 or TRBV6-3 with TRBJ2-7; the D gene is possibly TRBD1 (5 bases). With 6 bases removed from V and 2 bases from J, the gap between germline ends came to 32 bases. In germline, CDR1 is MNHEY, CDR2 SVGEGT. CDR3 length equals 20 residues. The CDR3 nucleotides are TGTGCCAGCAGACAACCACCACAGGCAGGCTCTACGCTGGCGCCCTACGAGCAGTACTTC. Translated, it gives CASRQPPQAGSTLAPYEQYF.

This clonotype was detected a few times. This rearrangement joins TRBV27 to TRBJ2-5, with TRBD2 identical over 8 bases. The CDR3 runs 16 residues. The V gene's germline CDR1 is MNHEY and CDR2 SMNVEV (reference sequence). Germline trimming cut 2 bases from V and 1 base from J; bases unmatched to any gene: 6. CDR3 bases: TGTGCCAGCAGTTTAGGCCGGGGGGGGACCCAAGAGACCCAGTACTTC. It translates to CASSLGRGGTQETQYF.

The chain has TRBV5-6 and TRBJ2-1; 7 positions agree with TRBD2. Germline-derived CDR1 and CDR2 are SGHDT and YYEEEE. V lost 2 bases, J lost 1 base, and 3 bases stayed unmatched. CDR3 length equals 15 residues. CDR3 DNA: TGTGCCAGCAGCTTCGGGGGGAAATCCTACAATGAGCAGTTCTTC. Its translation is CASSFGGKSYNEQFF. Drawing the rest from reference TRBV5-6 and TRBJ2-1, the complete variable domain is DAGVTQSPTHLIKTRGQQVTLRCSPKSGHDTVSWYQQALGQGPQFIFQYYEEEERQRGNFPDRFSGHQFPNYSSELNVNALLLGDSALYLCASSFGGKSYNEQFFGPGTRLTVL.

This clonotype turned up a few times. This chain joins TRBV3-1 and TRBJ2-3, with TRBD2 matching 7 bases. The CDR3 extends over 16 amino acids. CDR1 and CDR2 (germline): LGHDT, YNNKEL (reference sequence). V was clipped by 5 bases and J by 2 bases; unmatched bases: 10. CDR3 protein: CASSEPGGIYTDTQYF. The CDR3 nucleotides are TGTGCCAGCAGCGAGCCGGGAGGAATCTACACAGATACGCAGTATTTT.

CDR3 loop: CSARELAGRYNEQFF. In DNA, the CDR3 is TGCAGTGCTAGAGAATTAGCGGGAAGGTACAATGAGCAGTTCTTC. The chain uses TRBV20-1 and TRBJ2-1; 8 positions agree with TRBD2. After removal of 0 bases from V and 4 bases from J, the junction contained 5 bases not matched to a gene. Looked up from germline, CDR1 is DFQATT and CDR2 is SNEGSKA (reference sequence). The CDR3 runs 15 residues.

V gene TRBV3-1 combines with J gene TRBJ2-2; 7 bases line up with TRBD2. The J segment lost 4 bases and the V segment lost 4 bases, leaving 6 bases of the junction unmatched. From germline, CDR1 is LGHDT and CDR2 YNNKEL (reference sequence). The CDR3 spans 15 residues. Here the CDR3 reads CASSLRGTTTGELFF. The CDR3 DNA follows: TGTGCCAGCAGCCTCCGGGGGACTACCACCGGGGAGCTGTTTTTT.

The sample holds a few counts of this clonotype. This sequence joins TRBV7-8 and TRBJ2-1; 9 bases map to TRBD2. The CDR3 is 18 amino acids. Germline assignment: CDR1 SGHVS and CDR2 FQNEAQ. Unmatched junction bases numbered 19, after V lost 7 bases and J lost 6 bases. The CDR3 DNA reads TGTGCCAGCACCCTACGAAGGATAGGGACTAGCCTCCTCAATGAGCAGTTCTTC. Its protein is CASTLRRIGTSLLNEQFF.

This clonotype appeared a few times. This CDR3 is CASSVDRSFTGELFF. The DNA for the CDR3 is TGTGCCAGCAGCGTAGACAGGTCATTCACCGGGGAGCTGTTTTTT. This chain uses TRBV9 with TRBJ2-2; D possibly corresponds to TRBD1 (5 bases). The length of the CDR3 is 15 residues. CDR1 SGDLS and CDR2 YYNGEE come from the germline V gene. Trimming shortened V by 0 bases and J by 4 bases, and 10 bases separated the two germline ends.

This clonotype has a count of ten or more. CDR3 DNA sequence: TGTGCCAGCAGCTTAGAACGGACTAGAACTCGGTATTTT. Translating it yields CASSLERTRTRYF. The V and J genes are TRBV7-2 and TRBJ2-3; 7 nucleotides match TRBD2. V lost 1 base and J lost 14; bases outside the gene matches: 9. The germline CDR1 and CDR2 sequences are SGHTA and FQGNSA. The CDR3 consists of 13 residues.

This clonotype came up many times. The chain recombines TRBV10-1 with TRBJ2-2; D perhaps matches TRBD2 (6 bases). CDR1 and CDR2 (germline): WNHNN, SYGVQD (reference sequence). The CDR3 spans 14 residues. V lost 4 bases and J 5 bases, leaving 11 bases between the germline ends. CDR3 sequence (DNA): TGCGCCAGCAGTGTGCGGGGATTGACCGGGGAGCTGTTTTTT. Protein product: CASSVRGLTGELFF.

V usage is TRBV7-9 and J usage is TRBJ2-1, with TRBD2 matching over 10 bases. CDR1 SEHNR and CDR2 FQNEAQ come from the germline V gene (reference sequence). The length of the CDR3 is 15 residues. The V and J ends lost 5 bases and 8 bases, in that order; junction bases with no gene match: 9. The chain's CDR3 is CASSRSSGSIHEQFF. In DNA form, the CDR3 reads TGTGCCAGCAGCAGATCTAGCGGGAGTATTCATGAGCAGTTCTTC. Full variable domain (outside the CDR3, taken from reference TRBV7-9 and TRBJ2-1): DTGVSQNPRHKITKRGQNVTFRCDPISEHNRLYWYRQTLGQGPEFLTYFQNEAQLEKSRLLSDRFSAERPKGSFSTLEIQRTEQGDSAMYLCASSRSSGSIHEQFFGPGTRLTVL.

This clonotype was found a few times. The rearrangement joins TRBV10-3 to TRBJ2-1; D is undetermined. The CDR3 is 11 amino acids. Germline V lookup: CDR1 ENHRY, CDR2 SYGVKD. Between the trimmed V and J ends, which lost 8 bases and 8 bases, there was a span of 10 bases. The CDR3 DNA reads TGTGCCATCTCAACTACCCATGAGCAGTTCTTC. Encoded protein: CAISTTHEQFF.